The T cell receptor beta chain described here comes from a study of blood T cell repertoires in COVID-19. One Seattle source followed patients from active infection through their disease course. The protocol was immunoSEQ multiplex PCR, while the TCRdb copy is restricted to in-frame clones and leaves out a portion. This table has a few hundred thousand clones, around nine tenths appearing once. Germline V gives CDR1 SNHLY, CDR2 FYNNEI. CDR3 length: 15 residues. The V and J ends lost 4 bases and 5 bases respectively, with 16 bases between them. V is TRBV2 and J is TRBJ2-3; the D gene is possibly TRBD2 (6 bases). The source material was peripheral blood. The sequence came from a woman aged 30 to 39 with COVID-19, enrolled during active disease. CDR3: CASSAGDLLRDTQYF. In DNA, the CDR3 is TGTGCCAGCAGTGCGGGGGACCTACTGCGAGATACGCAGTATTTT.